This entry features one T cell receptor (beta chain) sequence. Its antigen is still unknown. All of the isolated RNA was reverse transcribed, so expressed TCRB transcripts were sequenced. The method was immunoSEQ multiplex PCR; TCRdb's version includes in-frame clones alone and lacks a portion of them. This sample has 450,000 to 550,000 clones, with 30% found just once. V lost 7 bases, J lost 4 bases, and 7 bases lay in between. CDR1 is MNHNY and CDR2 is SVGAGI in the germline V gene (reference sequence). The CDR3 extends over 12 amino acids. This sample was taken from a study of beta chain features in type 1 diabetes. Points from the study as a whole: Shorter TCRB CDR3s, moderately but significantly so, marked every one of the four CD4+ subsets in Type 1 diabetes patients. Any HLA-type effect on TCRB rearrangement remained unresolved here.

This clonotype was obtained from a man between 18 and 35 years old in good health. The chain uses TRBV6-6 and TRBJ1-4, with D perhaps TRBD1 (6 bases). Sequenced material: naive CD4+ T cells from blood. As DNA, the CDR3 is TGTGCCAGCAAGGGGGGTAATGAAAAACTGTTTTTT. This sequence encodes CASKGGNEKLFF.